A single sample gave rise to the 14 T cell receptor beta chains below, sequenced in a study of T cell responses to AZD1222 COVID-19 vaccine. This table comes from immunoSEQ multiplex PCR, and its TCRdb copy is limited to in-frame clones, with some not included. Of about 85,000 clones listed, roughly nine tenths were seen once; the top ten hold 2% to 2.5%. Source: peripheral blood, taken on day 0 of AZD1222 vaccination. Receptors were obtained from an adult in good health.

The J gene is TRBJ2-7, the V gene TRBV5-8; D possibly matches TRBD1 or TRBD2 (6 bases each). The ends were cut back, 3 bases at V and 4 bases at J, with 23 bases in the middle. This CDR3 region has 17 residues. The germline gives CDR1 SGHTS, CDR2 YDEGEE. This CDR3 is CASSWGRGDRLGYEQYF. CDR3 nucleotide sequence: TGTGCCAGCAGCTGGGGGCGGGGTGATAGACTCGGATACGAGCAGTACTTC.

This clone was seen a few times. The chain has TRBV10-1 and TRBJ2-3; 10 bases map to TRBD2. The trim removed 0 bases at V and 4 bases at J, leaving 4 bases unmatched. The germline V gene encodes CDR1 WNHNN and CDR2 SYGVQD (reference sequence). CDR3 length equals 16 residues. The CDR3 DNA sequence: TGCGCCAGCAGTGAGTCGCAAGCGGGAGGGGCAGATACGCAGTATTTT. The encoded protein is CASSESQAGGADTQYF.

The CDR3, as DNA: TGTGCCAGTAGCGAACCCCAACGGAAGGGTGGGGCTTTCTTT. Translated, it gives CASSEPQRKGGAFF. The V and J genes are TRBV19 and TRBJ1-1; D unresolved. This CDR3 contains 14 residues. CDR1 and CDR2 from the germline V gene are LNHDA and SQIVND (reference sequence). V shed 6 bases and J shed 11 bases, with 22 bases lying between them.

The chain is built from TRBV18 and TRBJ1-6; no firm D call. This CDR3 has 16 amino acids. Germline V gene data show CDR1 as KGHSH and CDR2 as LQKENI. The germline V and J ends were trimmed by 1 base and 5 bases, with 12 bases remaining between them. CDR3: CASSPLSAENNSPLHF. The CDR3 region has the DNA TGTGCCAGCTCACCACTGTCCGCAGAGAATAATTCACCCCTCCACTTT.

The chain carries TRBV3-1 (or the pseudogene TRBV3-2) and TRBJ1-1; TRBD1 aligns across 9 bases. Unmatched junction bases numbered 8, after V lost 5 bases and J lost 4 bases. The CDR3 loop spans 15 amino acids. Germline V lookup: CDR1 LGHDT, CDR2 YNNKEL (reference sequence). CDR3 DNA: TGTGCCAGCAGCAAACAGGGGGCGCGTGTCACTGAAGCTTTCTTT. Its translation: CASSKQGARVTEAFF.

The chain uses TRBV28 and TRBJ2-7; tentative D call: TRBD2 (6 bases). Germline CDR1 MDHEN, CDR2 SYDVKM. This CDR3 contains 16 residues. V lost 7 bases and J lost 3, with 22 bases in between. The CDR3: CASTPGLFGKHYEQYF. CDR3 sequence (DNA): TGTGCCAGCACCCCGGGACTTTTCGGGAAACACTACGAGCAGTACTTC.

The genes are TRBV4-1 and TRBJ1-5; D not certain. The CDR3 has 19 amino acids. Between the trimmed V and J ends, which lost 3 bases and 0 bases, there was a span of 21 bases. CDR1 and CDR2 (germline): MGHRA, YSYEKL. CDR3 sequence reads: CASSQEPVGIGYSNQPQHF. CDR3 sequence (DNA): TGCGCCAGCAGCCAGGAGCCCGTCGGGATTGGCTATAGCAATCAGCCCCAGCATTTT.

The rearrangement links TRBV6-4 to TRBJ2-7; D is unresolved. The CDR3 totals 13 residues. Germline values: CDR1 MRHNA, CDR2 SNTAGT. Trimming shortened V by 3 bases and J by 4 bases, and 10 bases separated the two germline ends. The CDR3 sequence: CASSEQQGYEQYF. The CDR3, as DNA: TGTGCCAGCAGTGAACAGCAAGGTTACGAGCAGTACTTC.

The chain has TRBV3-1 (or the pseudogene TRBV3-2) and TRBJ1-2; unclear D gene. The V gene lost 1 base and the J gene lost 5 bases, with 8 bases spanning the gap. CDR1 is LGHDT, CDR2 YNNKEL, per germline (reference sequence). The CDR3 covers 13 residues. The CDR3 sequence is CASSQGVGYGYTF. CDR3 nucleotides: TGTGCCAGCAGCCAAGGGGTAGGGTATGGCTACACCTTC.

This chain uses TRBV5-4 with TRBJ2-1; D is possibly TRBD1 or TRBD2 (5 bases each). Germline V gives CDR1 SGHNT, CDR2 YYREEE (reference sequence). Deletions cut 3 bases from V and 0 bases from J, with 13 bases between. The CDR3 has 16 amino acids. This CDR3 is CASSSGMQGSYNEQFF. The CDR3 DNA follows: TGTGCCAGCAGCTCCGGGATGCAGGGCTCCTACAATGAGCAGTTCTTC.

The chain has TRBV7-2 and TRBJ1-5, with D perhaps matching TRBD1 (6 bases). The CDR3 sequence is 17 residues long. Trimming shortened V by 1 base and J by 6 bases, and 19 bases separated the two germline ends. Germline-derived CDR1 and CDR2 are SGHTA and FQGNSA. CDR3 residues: CASSLVGSGGRVQPQHF. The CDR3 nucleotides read TGTGCCAGCAGCTTAGTGGGTTCGGGGGGCAGGGTTCAGCCCCAGCATTTT.

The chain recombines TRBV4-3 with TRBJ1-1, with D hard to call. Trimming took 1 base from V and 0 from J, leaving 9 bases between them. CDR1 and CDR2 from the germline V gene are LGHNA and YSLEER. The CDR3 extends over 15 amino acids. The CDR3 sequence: CASSQVTNLNTEAFF. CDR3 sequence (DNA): TGCGCCAGCAGCCAAGTAACCAATCTGAACACTGAAGCTTTCTTT.

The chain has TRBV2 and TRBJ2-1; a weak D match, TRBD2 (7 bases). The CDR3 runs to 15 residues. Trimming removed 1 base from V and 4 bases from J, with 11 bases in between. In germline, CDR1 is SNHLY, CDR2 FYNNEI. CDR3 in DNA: TGTGCCAGCAGTGAAGGTCGGGGGGCATACAATGAGCAGTTCTTC. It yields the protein CASSEGRGAYNEQFF.

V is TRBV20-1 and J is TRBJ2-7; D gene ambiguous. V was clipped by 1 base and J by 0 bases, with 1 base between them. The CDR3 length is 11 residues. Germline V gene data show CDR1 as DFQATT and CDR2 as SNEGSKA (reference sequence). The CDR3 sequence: CSARVSYEQYF. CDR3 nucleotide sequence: TGCAGTGCTAGAGTCTCCTACGAGCAGTACTTC.